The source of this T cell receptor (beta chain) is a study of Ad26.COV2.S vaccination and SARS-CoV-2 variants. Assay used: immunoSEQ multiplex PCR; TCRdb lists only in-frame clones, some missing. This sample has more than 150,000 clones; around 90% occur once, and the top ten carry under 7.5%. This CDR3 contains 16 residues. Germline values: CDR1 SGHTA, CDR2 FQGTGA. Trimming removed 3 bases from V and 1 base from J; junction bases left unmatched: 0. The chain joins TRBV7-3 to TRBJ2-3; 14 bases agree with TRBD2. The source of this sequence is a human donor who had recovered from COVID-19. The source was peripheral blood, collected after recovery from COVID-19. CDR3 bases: TGTGCCAGCAGCTTGGGACTAGCGGGAGGCACAGATACGCAGTATTTT. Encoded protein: CASSLGLAGGTDTQYF.